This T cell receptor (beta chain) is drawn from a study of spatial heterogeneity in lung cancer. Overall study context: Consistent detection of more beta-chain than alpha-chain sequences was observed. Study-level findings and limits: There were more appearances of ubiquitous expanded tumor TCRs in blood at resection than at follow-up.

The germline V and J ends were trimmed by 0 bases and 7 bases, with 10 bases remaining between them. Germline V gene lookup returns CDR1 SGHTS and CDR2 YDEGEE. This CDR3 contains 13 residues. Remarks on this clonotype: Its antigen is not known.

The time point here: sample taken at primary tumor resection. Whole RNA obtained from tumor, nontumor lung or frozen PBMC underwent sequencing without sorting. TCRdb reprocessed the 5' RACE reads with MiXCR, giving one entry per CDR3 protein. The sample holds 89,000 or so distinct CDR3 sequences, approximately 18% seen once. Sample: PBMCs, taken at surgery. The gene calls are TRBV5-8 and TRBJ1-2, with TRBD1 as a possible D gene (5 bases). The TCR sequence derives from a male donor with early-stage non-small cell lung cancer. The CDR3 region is CASSLGQLPGYTF. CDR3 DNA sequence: TGTGCCAGCAGCTTGGGACAGCTTCCTGGCTACACCTTC.